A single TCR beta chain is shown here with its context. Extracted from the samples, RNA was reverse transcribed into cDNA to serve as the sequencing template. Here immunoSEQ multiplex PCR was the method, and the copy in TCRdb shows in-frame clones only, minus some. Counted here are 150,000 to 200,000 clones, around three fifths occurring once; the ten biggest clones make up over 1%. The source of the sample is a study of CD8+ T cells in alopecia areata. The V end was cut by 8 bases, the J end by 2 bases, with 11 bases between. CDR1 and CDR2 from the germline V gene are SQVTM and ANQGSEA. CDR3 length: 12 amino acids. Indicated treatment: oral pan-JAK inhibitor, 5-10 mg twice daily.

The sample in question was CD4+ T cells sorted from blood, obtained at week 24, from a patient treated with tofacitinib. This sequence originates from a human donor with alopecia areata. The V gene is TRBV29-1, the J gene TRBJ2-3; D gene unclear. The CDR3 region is CSILDNTDTQYF. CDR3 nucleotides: TGCAGCATTTTAGACAACACAGATACGCAGTATTTT.